The 27 T cell receptor beta chains below come from one sample, sequenced in a study of Ad26.COV2.S vaccination and SARS-CoV-2 variants. Produced via immunoSEQ multiplex PCR; TCRdb's table is partial and in-frame only. The sample contains 360,000 or so clones, around 87% of which appear only once. The sample's treatment: some 20 received Ad26.COV2.S at low or high dose, single or two shots; several received placebo; per-sample allocation not given. Sampling happened 63 days after the first vaccine or placebo injection. This specimen consisted of peripheral blood, obtained in a trial of Ad26.COV2.S vaccine versus placebo. The receptors were gathered from a person between 18 and 60 years old who received the Ad26.COV2.S COVID-19 vaccine or a placebo.

The genes are TRBV18 and TRBJ2-1; TRBD1 aligns across 8 bases. J gave up 4 bases and V 3 bases, and 11 bases lay outside the gene matches. The CDR3 consists of 17 residues. The V gene's germline CDR1 is KGHSH and CDR2 LQKENI. The CDR3 region is CASSPRDARGRYNEQFF. In DNA form, the CDR3 reads TGTGCCAGCTCACCCCGCGATGCCAGGGGGCGGTACAATGAGCAGTTCTTC.

This chain uses TRBV19 with TRBJ1-1, with D perhaps matching TRBD1 (5 bases). V lost 6 bases and J 3 bases, leaving 14 bases between the germline ends. From germline, CDR1 is LNHDA and CDR2 SQIVND (reference sequence). There are 14 residues in the CDR3. The DNA of the CDR3 is TGTGCCAGTAGGACGGGGCGGGGATACACTGAAGCTTTCTTT. Translation gives CASRTGRGYTEAFF.

The chain carries TRBV2 and TRBJ2-2, with unresolved D. V gave up 4 bases and J gave up 0 bases, with 9 bases separating them. The CDR3 covers 15 residues. Germline loops: CDR1 SNHLY, CDR2 FYNNEI. CDR3 protein: CASSGPPSNTGELFF. Here the CDR3 DNA reads TGTGCCAGCAGTGGACCCCCTTCGAACACCGGGGAGCTGTTTTTT. Filled out from reference TRBV2 and TRBJ2-2, the complete variable domain reads EPEVTQTPSHQVTQMGQEVILRCVPISNHLYFYWYRQILGQKVEFLVSFYNNEISEKSEIFDDQFSVERPDGSNFTLKIRSTKLEDSAMYFCASSGPPSNTGELFFGEGSRLTVL.

V is TRBV11-2 and J is TRBJ1-2; a weak D match, TRBD1 (5 bases). V lost 5 bases and J lost 3, with 16 bases in between. CDR1 SGHAT and CDR2 FQNNGV come from the germline V gene. This CDR3 is built from 15 residues. CDR3 sequence reads: CASSPGAGPYYGYTF. The CDR3 DNA follows: TGTGCCAGCAGCCCCGGGGCAGGGCCCTACTATGGCTACACCTTC.

V usage is TRBV5-1 and J usage is TRBJ1-4; D ambiguous. The CDR3 is made up of 13 amino acids. Between the trimmed V and J ends, which lost 5 bases and 0 bases, there was a span of 5 bases. Germline values: CDR1 SGHRS, CDR2 YFSETQ. The CDR3 region is CASRDATNEKLFF. CDR3 DNA sequence: TGCGCCAGCAGAGACGCAACTAATGAAAAACTGTTTTTT.

The chain recombines TRBV28 with TRBJ1-1; D is perhaps TRBD1 (6 bases). The CDR3 length is 17 residues. Germline values: CDR1 MDHEN, CDR2 SYDVKM. Deletions cut 10 bases from V and 0 bases from J, with 24 bases between. The CDR3: CATSLWPGGRMNTEAFF. For the CDR3, the DNA is TGTGCCACCTCCCTGTGGCCGGGGGGGCGAATGAACACTGAAGCTTTCTTT.

V usage is TRBV27 and J usage is TRBJ2-7, with TRBD1 identical over 8 bases. V dropped 6 bases and J dropped 3; count of bases not matched to a gene: 16. CDR3 length: 17 residues. Germline assignment: CDR1 MNHEY and CDR2 SMNVEV (reference sequence). CDR3 region: CASRTVETGVFGYEQYF. CDR3 sequence (DNA): TGTGCCAGCAGAACGGTGGAGACAGGGGTTTTTGGCTACGAGCAGTACTTC.

CDR3 protein: CASSLMAPNRGLVGTEAFF. Written as DNA, the CDR3 is TGCGCCAGCAGCCTTATGGCCCCAAACAGGGGGCTTGTAGGCACTGAAGCTTTCTTT. This chain joins TRBV5-1 and TRBJ1-1, with 9 nucleotides matching TRBD1. J lost 4 bases, V lost 4 bases, and 20 bases had no gene match. Looked up from germline, CDR1 is SGHRS and CDR2 is YFSETQ. This CDR3 region has 19 residues.

This chain uses TRBV2 with TRBJ1-6, with TRBD1 identical over 9 bases. After removal of 5 bases from V and 7 bases from J, the junction contained 3 bases not matched to a gene. The CDR3 loop spans 14 amino acids. The germline V gene encodes CDR1 SNHLY and CDR2 FYNNEI. The CDR3 protein is CASSPDRGNSPLHF. The CDR3 DNA reads TGTGCCAGCAGTCCGGACAGGGGCAATTCACCCCTCCACTTT.

The V call is TRBV20-1, the J call TRBJ2-7, with D perhaps TRBD2 (6 bases). Between the trimmed V and J ends, which lost 3 bases and 6 bases, there was a span of 15 bases. This CDR3 spans 13 amino acids. Per germline, CDR1 DFQATT and CDR2 SNEGSKA (reference sequence). CDR3 residues: CSASDTSPGEQYF. DNA of the CDR3: TGCAGTGCTAGTGACACTAGCCCCGGCGAGCAGTACTTC.

The chain combines TRBV3-1 (or the pseudogene TRBV3-2) with TRBJ2-5, with a possible D match to TRBD1 (6 bases). The CDR3 has 15 amino acids. The V gene's germline CDR1 is LGHDT and CDR2 YNNKEL (reference sequence). Between the trimmed V and J ends, which lost 1 base and 3 bases, there was a span of 12 bases. CDR3 coding DNA: TGTGCCAGCAGCCAAGCGTGGACAGCGAAAGAGACCCAGTACTTC. It yields the protein CASSQAWTAKETQYF.

This chain links TRBV9 with TRBJ1-2, with no clear D. This CDR3 comprises 14 residues. The germline V gene encodes CDR1 SGDLS and CDR2 YYNGEE. V lost 4 bases to trimming and J lost 8 bases, with 18 bases between them. The CDR3, as DNA: TGTGCCAGCAGCTCTCCCACGCAGCGACGGGGCTACACCTTC. Translating gives CASSSPTQRRGYTF. Variable domain in full (rest from reference TRBV9 and TRBJ1-2): DSGVTQTPKHLITATGQRVTLRCSPRSGDLSVYWYQQSLDQGLQFLIQYYNGEERAKGNILERFSAQQFPDLHSELNLSSLELGDSALYFCASSSPTQRRGYTFGSGTRLTVV.

The CDR3 loop is CASSRTGFSQTAGELFF. In DNA form, the CDR3 reads TGTGCCAGCAGCCGGACAGGGTTTTCCCAAACGGCCGGGGAGCTGTTTTTT. The V call is TRBV7-9, the J call TRBJ2-2, with 8 nucleotides matching TRBD1. Germline CDR1 reads SEHNR; CDR2 reads FQNEAQ (reference sequence). The CDR3 is 17 residues long. J was trimmed by 6 bases and V by 5 bases; bases with no gene match: 14.

The chain has TRBV7-9 and TRBJ2-7, with a weak D call TRBD1 (5 bases). Germline CDR1 and CDR2: SEHNR and FQNEAQ (reference sequence). The CDR3 is made up of 16 amino acids. Trimming took 4 bases from V and 2 from J, leaving 18 bases between them. The DNA of the CDR3 is TGTGCCAGCAGCTCCGAAACCCAGGGAAATCCCTACGAGCAGTACTTC. Its translation: CASSSETQGNPYEQYF.

The chain joins TRBV6-5 to TRBJ1-3, with D possibly TRBD1 on 5 matching bases. Germline lookup yields CDR1 MNHEY and CDR2 SVGAGI. The germline V and J ends were trimmed by 2 bases and 7 bases, with 15 bases remaining between them. The CDR3 consists of 15 residues. CDR3 loop: CASSYSPEGWNTIYF. Here the CDR3 DNA reads TGTGCCAGCAGTTACAGCCCAGAGGGGTGGAACACCATATATTTT.

V and J are TRBV9 and TRBJ2-1; D not resolved. The V end lost 0 bases, the J end lost 0 bases, and 10 bases lay between the germline ends. Germline CDR1 reads SGDLS; CDR2 reads YYNGEE. The CDR3 sequence is 16 residues long. The CDR3 region has the DNA TGTGCCAGCAGCGTAGGGAGTCAGAGCTCCTACAATGAGCAGTTCTTC. Its translation: CASSVGSQSSYNEQFF.

This sequence joins TRBV14 and TRBJ2-1; TRBD2 matches 7 bases. CDR3 length: 17 residues. Per the germline V gene, CDR1 is SGHDN and CDR2 is FVKESK. Trimming cost V 4 bases and J 1 base; bases outside gene matches: 10. In nucleotides, the CDR3 is TGTGCCAGCAGCCCTTACCGGGGGGTCCTATCCTACAATGAGCAGTTCTTC. Amino acid sequence: CASSPYRGVLSYNEQFF.

V and J are TRBV6-5 and TRBJ1-2; TRBD1 is a possible D gene (6 bases). Trimming pared 6 bases from V and 2 bases from J, leaving 16 bases between. CDR1 and CDR2 (germline): MNHEY, SVGAGI. The CDR3 contains 15 residues. The CDR3 region has the DNA TGTGCCAGCAGAAGGGGGGCAGATCAGAACTATGGCTACACCTTC. This encodes CASRRGADQNYGYTF.

Written as DNA, the CDR3 is TGTGCCAGCGGTCGGGACAGTCGCTTAGAGACCCAGTACTTC. Its protein product is CASGRDSRLETQYF. The gene calls are TRBV11-1 and TRBJ2-5; 7 bases are shared with TRBD1. Germline values: CDR1 SGHAT, CDR2 FQDESV (reference sequence). The CDR3 spans 14 residues. J lost 4 bases, V lost 8 bases, and 10 bases had no gene match. Combining the CDR3 with reference TRBV11-1 and TRBJ2-5 gives the whole variable domain EAEVAQSPRYKITEKSQAVAFWCDPISGHATLYWYRQILGQGPELLVQFQDESVVDDSQLPKDRFSAERLKGVDSTLKIQPAELGDSAMYLCASGRDSRLETQYFGPGTRLLVL.

This clone came up once. The chain has TRBV5-4 and TRBJ1-1; TRBD1 might be the D (6 bases). The CDR3 spans 11 residues. Per germline, CDR1 SGHNT and CDR2 YYREEE (reference sequence). With 4 bases removed from V and 7 bases from J, the gap between germline ends came to 8 bases. DNA of the CDR3: TGTGCCAGCAGCGCGGACAGTGAAGCTTTCTTT. It translates to CASSADSEAFF.

This rearrangement joins TRBV5-1 to TRBJ2-1; 10 positions agree with TRBD2. From germline, CDR1 is SGHRS and CDR2 YFSETQ. Trimming removed 4 bases from V and 4 bases from J; junction bases left unmatched: 11. The CDR3 is 17 residues long. CDR3 nucleotide sequence: TGCGCCAGCAGCACGGGACTAGCGTCGCCCTTTTACAATGAGCAGTTCTTC. Residues: CASSTGLASPFYNEQFF.

J is TRBJ1-3 and V is TRBV7-8; D gene ambiguous. Germline values: CDR1 SGHVS, CDR2 FQNEAQ. This CDR3 spans 15 amino acids. Trimming shortened V by 2 bases and J by 1 base, and 9 bases separated the two germline ends. CDR3 sequence: CASSLRRESGNTIYF. The CDR3 DNA reads as TGTGCCAGCAGCTTAAGGAGGGAATCTGGAAACACCATATATTTT.

V and J are TRBV4-3 and TRBJ1-2; the D is unclear. The CDR3 length is 15 residues. V was pared by 0 bases and J by 1 base, with 9 bases between. Germline V gene sequence: CDR1 LGHNA, CDR2 YSLEER. Here the CDR3 reads CASSQDRRVNYGYTF. Here the CDR3 DNA reads TGCGCCAGCAGCCAAGATCGACGGGTTAACTATGGCTACACCTTC.

The chain couples TRBV6-5 to TRBJ1-2; TRBD1 matches at 8 bases. The CDR3 is 14 residues long. Germline assignment: CDR1 MNHEY and CDR2 SVGAGI. The trim removed 2 bases at V and 5 bases at J, leaving 4 bases unmatched. The chain's CDR3 is CASSYRQGAYGYTF. The CDR3 coding sequence is TGTGCCAGCAGTTACAGGCAGGGGGCGTATGGCTACACCTTC.

A remark on this clone: This same CDR3 is encoded by further DNA sequences in the sample. The chain is built from TRBV18 and TRBJ2-3; no clear D gene. This CDR3 is built from 12 residues. Deletions cut 3 bases from V and 3 bases from J, with 4 bases between. Germline-derived CDR1 and CDR2 are KGHSH and LQKENI. The CDR3 reads CASSPRTDTQYF. DNA of the CDR3: TGTGCCAGCTCACCCCGGACAGATACGCAGTATTTT. Supplemented by reference TRBV18 and TRBJ2-3, the full variable domain reads NAGVMQNPRHLVRRRGQEARLRCSPMKGHSHVYWYRQLPEEGLKFMVYLQKENIIDESGMPKERFSAEFPKEGPSILRIQQVVRGDSAAYFCASSPRTDTQYFGPGTRLTVL.

This chain joins TRBV3-1 (or the pseudogene TRBV3-2) and TRBJ2-3; 7 nucleotides match TRBD2. V trimming: 3 bases; J trimming: 2 bases; junction bases outside the gene matches: 20. The CDR3 consists of 20 residues. Germline CDR1 LGHDT, CDR2 YNNKEL (reference sequence). The CDR3 loop reads CASSHKGGGVLGGSTDTQYF. CDR3 in DNA: TGTGCCAGCAGCCATAAGGGCGGTGGGGTGTTGGGGGGGTCCACAGATACGCAGTATTTT.

V and J are TRBV11-2 and TRBJ2-7, with D possibly matching TRBD1 (6 bases). Germline lookup yields CDR1 SGHAT and CDR2 FQNNGV. CDR3 length equals 16 residues. The V end was cut by 0 bases, the J end by 3 bases, with 15 bases between. CDR3 residues: CASSLEIAGAGYEQYF. The CDR3, as DNA: TGTGCCAGCAGCTTAGAAATCGCAGGGGCGGGCTACGAGCAGTACTTC. Full variable domain (rest looked up from reference TRBV11-2 and TRBJ2-7): EAGVAQSPRYKIIEKRQSVAFWCNPISGHATLYWYQQILGQGPKLLIQFQNNGVVDDSQLPKDRFSAERLKGVDSTLKIQPAKLEDSAVYLCASSLEIAGAGYEQYFGPGTRLTVT.